The clone carrying this TCR beta chain showed up just once. V gave up 1 base and J gave up 7 bases; unmatched junction bases: 5. The CDR3 has 14 amino acids. The germline gives CDR1 SGHTA, CDR2 FQGNSA. Authors' data handling: By means of reference gene primer amplification, nucleated cell counts were estimated. Method: immunoSEQ multiplex PCR; TCRdb's copy keeps in-frame clones and lacks some. The V and J calls and clone size were taken over from that table, and D and trimming were inferred from the DNA. The table lists 26,000 or so clones, 75% to 90% of them singletons, with less than 6.5% in the top ten. These data come from a study of blood T cell repertoires in COVID-19. Study summary: The origin of the acute and convalescent COVID-19 samples was the United States, Italy and Spain. The cDNA or gDNA used as material had been derived from T cells, B-cell-depleted T cells, or PBMCs.

The sequence derives from a man aged 60-69 years with active COVID-19. The chain recombines TRBV7-2 with TRBJ2-5, with TRBD2 matching 8 bases. Sequencing was performed on peripheral blood. In DNA, the CDR3 is TGTGCCAGCAGCTTAGGGGGACTAGGAGGGACCCAGTACTTC. It yields the protein CASSLGGLGGTQYF.